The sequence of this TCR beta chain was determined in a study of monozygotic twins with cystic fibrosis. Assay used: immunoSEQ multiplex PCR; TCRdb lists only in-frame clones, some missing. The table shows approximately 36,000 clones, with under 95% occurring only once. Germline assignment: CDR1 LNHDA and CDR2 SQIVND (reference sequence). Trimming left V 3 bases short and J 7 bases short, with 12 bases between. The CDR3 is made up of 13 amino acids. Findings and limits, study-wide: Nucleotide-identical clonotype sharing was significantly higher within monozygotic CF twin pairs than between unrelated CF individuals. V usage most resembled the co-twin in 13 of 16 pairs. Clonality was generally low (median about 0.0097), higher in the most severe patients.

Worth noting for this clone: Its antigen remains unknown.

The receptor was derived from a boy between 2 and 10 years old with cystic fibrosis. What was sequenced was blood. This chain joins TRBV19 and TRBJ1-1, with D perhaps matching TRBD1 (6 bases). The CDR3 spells CASSIAQGYEAFF. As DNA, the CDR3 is TGTGCCAGTAGTATCGCACAGGGCTATGAAGCTTTCTTT.